These T cell receptor beta chains were read from a single sample in a study of blood T cell repertoires in COVID-19. The assay was immunoSEQ multiplex PCR, and TCRdb's table has in-frame clones only and misses some. The data hold 75,000 to 95,000 clones, with roughly 84% observed a single time. Sequencing used peripheral blood. These TCRs come from a woman older than 75 with acute or convalescent COVID-19. CDR3s include the opening cysteine and the closing phenylalanine or tryptophan. D genes are given only for firm matches. The size field is filled for only some rows; it gives once, few, many or a size class.

D: -
V: TRBV5-1
size: -
J: TRBJ1-4
DNA: TGCGCCAGCAGCTTGGGGCAGGGTTTAACTAATGAAAAACTGTTTTTT
CDR3: CASSLGQGLTNEKLFF

D: TRBD2
V: TRBV19
size: -
J: TRBJ2-3
DNA: TGTGCCAGTAGTACTCGACTAGCGGGAAGCCCAGATACGCAGTATTTT
CDR3: CASSTRLAGSPDTQYF

D: -
V: TRBV28
size: few
J: TRBJ1-1
DNA: TGTGCCAGCAGTTTGACAGGAGGTGAAGCTTTCTTT
CDR3: CASSLTGGEAFF

D: -
V: TRBV27
size: -
J: TRBJ1-3
DNA: TGTGCCAGTTCGACAGGCGGAAACACCATATATTTT
CDR3: CASSTGGNTIYF

D: TRBD1
V: TRBV3-1/TRBV3-2
size: few
J: TRBJ2-2
DNA: TGTGCCAGCAGCCAAAGACAGGGGGCGGCCGGGGAGCTGTTTTTT
CDR3: CASSQRQGAAGELFF

D: TRBD2
V: TRBV28
size: -
J: TRBJ2-1
DNA: TGTGCCAGCAGTTTGTTTGCGGGAGTTCTGTTCTTC
CDR3: CASSLFAGVLFF

D: TRBD1
V: TRBV10-3
size: -
J: TRBJ1-2
DNA: TGTGCCATCAGTGAGTGGATAGCGGGACAGACCCTTGGCTATGGCTACACCTTC
CDR3: CAISEWIAGQTLGYGYTF

D: -
V: TRBV6-2/TRBV6-3
size: -
J: TRBJ2-3
DNA: TGTGCCAGCAGCAACCGGGACTGGCGTGGTACGCAGTATTTT
CDR3: CASSNRDWRGTQYF

D: TRBD1
V: TRBV7-2
size: -
J: TRBJ1-5
DNA: TGTGCCAGCAGCTTAGGGACAGGGTACAATCAGCCCCAGCATTTT
CDR3: CASSLGTGYNQPQHF

D: TRBD1
V: TRBV27
size: -
J: TRBJ1-1
DNA: TGTGCCAGCAGTTTAGGGACAGGGATTGCGAACACTGAAGCTTTCTTT
CDR3: CASSLGTGIANTEAFF

D: TRBD1
V: TRBV5-5
size: -
J: TRBJ2-5
DNA: TGTGCCAGCAGCTTCGCAGGGGGCTTGGAGACCCAGTACTTC
CDR3: CASSFAGGLETQYF

D: -
V: TRBV4-1
size: -
J: TRBJ2-2
DNA: TGCGCCAGCAGCCAAGAGGCAGGCCAGAACACCGGGGAGCTGTTTTTT
CDR3: CASSQEAGQNTGELFF

D: TRBD1
V: TRBV18
size: -
J: TRBJ2-7
DNA: TGTGCCAGCTCAACGGACAGGGGGGGCTACGAGCAGTACTTC
CDR3: CASSTDRGGYEQYF

D: TRBD1
V: TRBV7-9
size: once
J: TRBJ1-3
DNA: TGTGCCAGCTCCTCCGGGGACAGATCCTCTGGAAACACCATATATTTT
CDR3: CASSSGDRSSGNTIYF

D: -
V: TRBV9
size: -
J: TRBJ2-7
DNA: TGTGCCAGCAGCGTAGAATCCGGGCTGACGGGATCTTACGAGCAGTACTTC
CDR3: CASSVESGLTGSYEQYF

D: -
V: TRBV9
size: -
J: TRBJ1-2
DNA: TGTGCCAGCAGCGTAGCGGGGGGTACTAACTATGGCTACACCTTC
CDR3: CASSVAGGTNYGYTF

D: TRBD2
V: TRBV4-3
size: -
J: TRBJ2-5
DNA: TGCGCCAGCAGCCAAGATCTCGGGACTAGCGGGAGATCGGAGACCCAGTACTTC
CDR3: CASSQDLGTSGRSETQYF

D: -
V: TRBV9
size: once
J: TRBJ2-1
DNA: TGTGCCAGCAGCGTATCCGTCTACAATGAGCAGTTCTTC
CDR3: CASSVSVYNEQFF

D: -
V: TRBV28
size: -
J: TRBJ1-3
DNA: TGTGCCAGCATCGAAGCCCTTGGACAGAGCACCTCTGGAAACACCATATATTTT
CDR3: CASIEALGQSTSGNTIYF

D: -
V: TRBV28
size: -
J: TRBJ1-1
DNA: TGTGCCAGCAGGGGTGGGCTGCAGGGGCTGGCAGCTTTCTTT
CDR3: CASRGGLQGLAAFF

D: -
V: TRBV6-2/TRBV6-3
size: -
J: TRBJ2-5
DNA: TGTGCCAGCAGTTATTCTCAGACAGGCCAGGAGACCCAGTACTTC
CDR3: CASSYSQTGQETQYF

D: TRBD1
V: TRBV18
size: -
J: TRBJ1-6
DNA: TGTGCCAGCTCAACCGGGGGACAGTATAATTCACCCCTCCACTTT
CDR3: CASSTGGQYNSPLHF

D: -
V: TRBV30
size: -
J: TRBJ1-5
DNA: TGTGCCTGGGGGGGGCCGACGAGCAATCAGCCCCAGCATTTT
CDR3: CAWGGPTSNQPQHF

D: -
V: TRBV5-1
size: -
J: TRBJ2-1
DNA: TGCGCCAGCAGAAGCAACAATGAGCAGTTCTTC
CDR3: CASRSNNEQFF

D: -
V: TRBV5-5
size: -
J: TRBJ1-2
DNA: TGTGCCAGCAGCTTGGTGGGCGCTAACTATGGCTACACCTTC
CDR3: CASSLVGANYGYTF

D: -
V: TRBV3-1/TRBV3-2
size: -
J: TRBJ1-6
DNA: TGTGCCAGCAGCCAAGGGTCAGGGCGAATCAATTCACCCCTCCACTTT
CDR3: CASSQGSGRINSPLHF

D: TRBD1
V: TRBV27
size: -
J: TRBJ1-5
DNA: TGTGCCAGCAGCACAGGGGGCGCGGGCAATCAGCCCCAGCATTTT
CDR3: CASSTGGAGNQPQHF

D: TRBD1
V: TRBV7-8
size: -
J: TRBJ2-4
DNA: TGTGCCAGCAGCTTAGGACAGGGAAACATTCAGTACTTC
CDR3: CASSLGQGNIQYF

D: -
V: TRBV29-1
size: once
J: TRBJ1-1
DNA: TGCAGCGTTGGGGCCCTACAGGGCGGAATCGGTGAAGCTTTCTTT
CDR3: CSVGALQGGIGEAFF

D: TRBD1
V: TRBV20-1
size: -
J: TRBJ1-5
DNA: TGCAGTGCTAGTAAGGGGGCTAGCAATCAGCCCCAGCATTTT
CDR3: CSASKGASNQPQHF

D: TRBD2
V: TRBV6-2/TRBV6-3
size: -
J: TRBJ2-1
DNA: TGTGCCAGCAGTCAGGGACTAGGTTGGCTCTTC
CDR3: CASSQGLGWLF

D: -
V: TRBV5-1
size: -
J: TRBJ2-1
DNA: TGCGCCAGCAGCTCATCCCCATGGAGCTCCTACAATGAGCAGTTCTTC
CDR3: CASSSSPWSSYNEQFF

D: TRBD2
V: TRBV3-1/TRBV3-2
size: -
J: TRBJ2-5
DNA: TGTGCCAGCAGAGCTACCGGGACTAGCGGGTACCAAGAGACCCAGTACTTC
CDR3: CASRATGTSGYQETQYF

D: -
V: TRBV6-2/TRBV6-3
size: -
J: TRBJ1-1
DNA: TGTGCCAGCAGTTACGGGGCAGGAGGGAATACTGAAGCTTTCTTT
CDR3: CASSYGAGGNTEAFF

D: TRBD1
V: TRBV2
size: -
J: TRBJ1-1
DNA: TGTGCCAGCAGCCCGCGCCGGGACAGGGGTCGGACTGAAGCTTTCTTT
CDR3: CASSPRRDRGRTEAFF

D: -
V: TRBV28
size: -
J: TRBJ2-6
DNA: TGTGCCAGCAGTCGCGGACAATCTGGGGCCAACGTCCTGACTTTC
CDR3: CASSRGQSGANVLTF

D: TRBD2
V: TRBV7-2
size: -
J: TRBJ2-7
DNA: TGTGCCAGCAGCCCCTCGGGTAGCGGGAGTTACGAGCAGTACTTC
CDR3: CASSPSGSGSYEQYF

D: -
V: TRBV7-3
size: -
J: TRBJ1-5
DNA: TGTGCCAGCAGCTTTAATGGGGCAGGGGTAGTGCATTTT
CDR3: CASSFNGAGVVHF

D: TRBD1
V: TRBV19
size: -
J: TRBJ2-1
DNA: TGTGCCAGTAGTCGCTCGGGACAGGGGGCCAATGAGCAGTTCTTC
CDR3: CASSRSGQGANEQFF